Below are 29 T cell receptor beta chains sequenced from a single sample in a study of blood T cell repertoires in COVID-19. Profiled with immunoSEQ multiplex PCR; TCRdb holds only in-frame clones, not every one. This sample yields 200,000 to 250,000 clones, of which around 85% are seen a single time; roughly 20% belongs to the top ten. The sequenced sample consisted of PBMCs or T cells enriched from blood (not recorded which). These receptor sequences come from a man in his forties or fifties who had recovered from COVID-19.

This CDR3 reads CASSLWGEGHNEQFF. CDR3 nucleotides: TGCGCCAGCAGCTTGTGGGGGGAGGGCCACAATGAGCAGTTCTTC. The V gene is TRBV5-1, the J gene TRBJ2-1; 7 positions agree with TRBD2. CDR1 is SGHRS and CDR2 is YFSETQ in the germline V gene. The CDR3 runs 15 residues. With V trimmed by 1 base and J by 5 bases, 6 bases remained unmatched.

The genes are TRBV28 and TRBJ1-2; D call uncertain. The CDR3 totals 12 residues. V dropped 5 bases and J dropped 0 bases, with 4 bases sitting between them. Germline values: CDR1 MDHEN, CDR2 SYDVKM. The DNA of the CDR3 is TGTGCCAGCAGTCCCTCTAACTATGGCTACACCTTC. It codes for CASSPSNYGYTF.

This rearrangement joins TRBV30 to TRBJ2-3; D is unclear. This CDR3 is 14 amino acids long. V was pared by 4 bases and J by 1 base, with 12 bases between. From germline, CDR1 is GTSNPN and CDR2 SVGIG (reference sequence). Here the CDR3 DNA reads TGTGCCTGGACGTTTTTCTCTGGCACAGATACGCAGTATTTT. Its protein is CAWTFFSGTDTQYF.

The chain couples TRBV6-5 to TRBJ2-1, with a weak D call TRBD2 (5 bases). Germline assignment: CDR1 MNHEY and CDR2 SVGAGI. The germline V and J ends were trimmed by 5 bases and 9 bases, with 14 bases remaining between them. The CDR3 has 13 residues. In DNA, the CDR3 is TGTGCCAGCAGTCCCAGGACTTATTCTGAGCAGTTCTTC. Translation: CASSPRTYSEQFF.

This sequence joins TRBV19 and TRBJ1-2; TRBD1 matches 10 bases. V lost 1 base, J lost 2 bases, and 4 bases stayed unmatched. CDR1 LNHDA and CDR2 SQIVND come from the germline V gene (reference sequence). This CDR3 has 16 amino acids. As DNA, the CDR3 is TGTGCCAGTAGTATAGCGGGGGACAGGGGAAACTATGGCTACACCTTC. This sequence encodes CASSIAGDRGNYGYTF.

The rearrangement links TRBV11-2 to TRBJ1-5, with D possibly TRBD1 on 5 matching bases. V lost 2 bases to trimming and J lost 5 bases, with 7 bases between them. The V gene's germline CDR1 is SGHAT and CDR2 FQNNGV. The CDR3 extends over 13 amino acids. The CDR3 reads CASSLTRDQPQHF. The CDR3 DNA reads TGTGCCAGCAGCTTAACCAGGGATCAGCCCCAGCATTTT.

The J gene is TRBJ1-4, the V gene TRBV19, with TRBD1 identical over 8 bases. The CDR3 sequence is 15 residues long. With 4 bases clipped from V and 7 bases from J, the junction kept 8 bases outside the gene matches. Germline CDR1 is LNHDA and CDR2 is SQIVND (reference sequence). CDR3 sequence (DNA): TGTGCCAGTAGTACCTCCAGGGGGCCTGTTGAAAAACTGTTTTTT. This codes for CASSTSRGPVEKLFF.

The rearrangement joins TRBV4-2 to TRBJ1-6; D is perhaps TRBD1 (5 bases). Germline assignment: CDR1 LGHNA and CDR2 YNFKEQ. This CDR3 has 15 residues. V lost 0 bases, J lost 12 bases, and 15 bases lay in between. The CDR3 loop reads CASSQDPDGGEPLHF. The CDR3 DNA is TGTGCCAGCAGCCAAGACCCGGACGGGGGTGAACCCCTCCACTTT.

J is TRBJ2-7 and V is TRBV28; D unresolved. CDR3 length: 13 amino acids. Trimming stripped 6 bases from V and 3 bases from J, with 12 bases between. The germline CDR1 and CDR2 sequences are MDHEN and SYDVKM. Here the CDR3 reads CASSTIRGYEQYF. The CDR3 DNA reads TGTGCCAGCAGCACTATCCGAGGCTACGAGCAGTACTTC.

This sequence joins TRBV19 and TRBJ2-7; TRBD2 might be the D (7 bases). V was trimmed by 5 bases and J by 2 bases, leaving 19 bases between them. Germline CDR1 is LNHDA and CDR2 is SQIVND (reference sequence). The CDR3 runs to 16 residues. CDR3 nucleotides: TGTGCCAGTAGTCCTCGCCGAGGGAGGGGGACCTACGAGCAGTACTTC. This translates into CASSPRRGRGTYEQYF.

The chain uses TRBV6-2 or TRBV6-3 and TRBJ2-1, with D perhaps matching TRBD1 (5 bases). Trimming left V 2 bases short and J 0 bases short, with 8 bases between. The germline gives CDR1 MNHEY, CDR2 SVGEGT. CDR3 length: 15 amino acids. CDR3 nucleotides: TGTGCCAGCAGTTACGGGGCTAGCTCCTACAATGAGCAGTTCTTC. The encoded protein is CASSYGASSYNEQFF.

The rearrangement uses TRBV5-4 and TRBJ1-1; 7 nucleotides line up with TRBD1. Germline CDR1 and CDR2: SGHNT and YYREEE (reference sequence). J lost 0 bases, V lost 0 bases, and 5 bases had no gene match. CDR3 length: 16 amino acids. CDR3 sequence: CASSLGTGQMNTEAFF. In DNA, the CDR3 is TGTGCCAGCAGCTTGGGTACGGGACAGATGAACACTGAAGCTTTCTTT.

The chain employs TRBV18 and TRBJ2-1; 9 nucleotides line up with TRBD1. Trimming at V came to 0 bases and at J to 7 bases, leaving 7 bases not matched to a gene. The CDR3 has 16 residues. Germline V CDR1 and CDR2: KGHSH, LQKENI. CDR3 in DNA: TGTGCCAGCTCACCACCGGGACAGGGCGTGTGGAATGAGCAGTTCTTC. It is translated as CASSPPGQGVWNEQFF.

The chain has TRBV28 and TRBJ1-3, with 7 bases that match TRBD1. This CDR3 comprises 17 residues. Trimming took 6 bases from V and 2 from J; bases not matched to a gene: 13. Germline CDR1 is MDHEN and CDR2 is SYDVKM. This chain's CDR3 is CASRGMLQGTAGNTIYF. The CDR3 coding sequence is TGTGCCAGCAGGGGGATGCTACAGGGGACTGCTGGAAACACCATATATTTT.

The chain employs TRBV7-2 and TRBJ2-3; D remains unclear. The CDR3 runs to 13 residues. CDR1 is SGHTA, CDR2 FQGNSA, per germline. The V and J ends lost 6 bases and 2 bases respectively, with 9 bases between them. The CDR3, as DNA: TGTGCCAGCAGATCCCTCCCCACAGATACGCAGTATTTT. Translated: CASRSLPTDTQYF. The variable domain in full, with the rest retrieved from reference TRBV7-2 and TRBJ2-3, is GAGVSQSPSNKVTEKGKDVELRCDPISGHTALYWYRQSLGQGLEFLIYFQGNSAPDKSGLPSDRFSAERTGGSVSTLTIQRTQQEDSAVYLCASRSLPTDTQYFGPGTRLTVL.

The V call is TRBV5-1, the J call TRBJ2-7; 11 positions agree with TRBD2. J lost 0 bases, V lost 2 bases, and 7 bases had no gene match. This CDR3 has 17 residues. Germline lookup yields CDR1 SGHRS and CDR2 YFSETQ. The CDR3 coding sequence is TGCGCCAGCAGCTTACCGTCTAGCGGGAGGTACTCCTACGAGCAGTACTTC. Protein product: CASSLPSSGRYSYEQYF.

This clone was seen once. The chain couples TRBV7-2 to TRBJ2-1; the match to TRBD2 covers 13 bases. The V segment lost 4 bases and the J segment 4 bases; nucleotides outside the gene matches: 4. Germline loops: CDR1 SGHTA, CDR2 FQGNSA. The CDR3 length is 16 residues. The CDR3 bases are TGTGCCAGCAGCTCCCGGACTAGCGGGAGATACAATGAGCAGTTCTTC. Its translation is CASSSRTSGRYNEQFF.

A single count supports this clone. The rearrangement links TRBV10-3 to TRBJ2-1; TRBD1 matches 7 bases. The CDR3 runs 15 residues. Per germline, CDR1 ENHRY and CDR2 SYGVKD. V gave up 3 bases and J gave up 4 bases; unmatched junction bases: 6. The CDR3 loop reads CAISDSGTVYNEQFF. CDR3 nucleotides: TGTGCCATCAGTGACTCCGGGACAGTATACAATGAGCAGTTCTTC.

This chain links TRBV11-1 with TRBJ2-7; TRBD1 is a possible D gene (6 bases). The V end lost 0 bases, the J end lost 2 bases, and 11 bases lay between the germline ends. Looked up from germline, CDR1 is SGHAT and CDR2 is FQDESV (reference sequence). The CDR3 runs 15 residues. The CDR3 DNA follows: TGTGCCAGCAGCTTAGCCGTGACAGGCACCTACGAGCAGTACTTC. It is translated as CASSLAVTGTYEQYF.

V and J are TRBV3-1 (or the pseudogene TRBV3-2) and TRBJ2-1; D uncertain. In germline, CDR1 is LGHDT, CDR2 YNNKEL (reference sequence). Trimming left V 4 bases short and J 10 bases short, with 8 bases between. The CDR3 is 11 residues long. Here the CDR3 reads CASSLSFEQFF. In DNA form, the CDR3 reads TGTGCCAGCAGCCTCAGTTTCGAGCAGTTCTTC.

The chain carries TRBV21-1 and TRBJ2-1; the D call in the table, TRBD1, was not verified against the DNA. TRBV21-1 corresponds to a pseudogene. CDR3 length equals 15 residues. CDR3 region: CASSKGQPTENEQFF. The CDR3 region has the DNA TGTGCCAGCAGCAAGGGACAGCCCACGGAGAATGAGCAGTTCTTC.

The rearrangement joins TRBV5-4 to TRBJ1-2, with D possibly matching TRBD1 (6 bases). Germline V gene data show CDR1 as SGHNT and CDR2 as YYREEE (reference sequence). V lost 7 bases to trimming and J lost 4 bases, with 11 bases between them. CDR3 size: 12 residues. The CDR3 DNA follows: TGTGCCAGCTGGGGGCGCGGCTATGGCTACACCTTC. Amino acid sequence: CASWGRGYGYTF.

A few counts support this clone. The chain carries TRBV6-1 and TRBJ2-7, with TRBD1 matching over 7 bases. The CDR3 runs to 15 residues. Germline CDR1 and CDR2: MNHNS and SASEGT. Trimming removed 0 bases from V and 3 bases from J; junction bases left unmatched: 5. The CDR3 here is CASSEAGTGVYEQYF. CDR3 in DNA: TGTGCCAGCAGTGAAGCTGGAACAGGGGTCTACGAGCAGTACTTC.

This clone was recorded once. The V gene is TRBV6-6, the J gene TRBJ2-3; no reliable D call. Trimming pared 2 bases from V and 6 bases from J, leaving 6 bases between. CDR3 length: 12 amino acids. Germline V lookup: CDR1 MNHNY, CDR2 SVGAGI (reference sequence). The CDR3 sequence is CASSYHWDTQYF. In DNA form, the CDR3 reads TGTGCCAGCAGTTACCACTGGGATACGCAGTATTTT.

The chain joins TRBV7-2 to TRBJ1-1; D possibly corresponds to TRBD1 (5 bases). The CDR3 has 14 residues. The germline gives CDR1 SGHTA, CDR2 FQGNSA. Trimming pared 1 base from V and 7 bases from J, leaving 13 bases between. CDR3 nucleotides: TGTGCCAGCAGCTTAGGGCGGGGGGTGGATGAAGCTTTCTTT. As protein: CASSLGRGVDEAFF.

CDR3 amino acids: CASKSSVHGELFF. The CDR3 nucleotides read TGTGCCAGCAAATCTAGCGTGCACGGGGAGCTGTTTTTT. The rearrangement joins TRBV6-1 to TRBJ2-2; D might be TRBD2 (6 bases). V dropped 7 bases and J dropped 7 bases, with 13 bases sitting between them. CDR1 and CDR2 from the germline V gene are MNHNS and SASEGT. This CDR3 has 13 amino acids.

The chain recombines TRBV4-3 with TRBJ2-3; D unresolved. The CDR3 is made up of 13 amino acids. Trimming took off 5 bases at V and 0 bases at J, with 6 bases between the two ends. Germline CDR1 and CDR2: LGHNA and YSLEER. CDR3 loop: CASSRASTDTQYF. The CDR3 coding sequence is TGCGCCAGCAGCAGAGCTAGCACAGATACGCAGTATTTT.

There are a few counts of this clone. This chain connects TRBV4-1 to TRBJ2-7; D may be TRBD2 (6 bases). The CDR3 has 17 amino acids. Looked up from germline, CDR1 is MGHRA and CDR2 is YSYEKL. V was trimmed by 0 bases and J by 3 bases, leaving 18 bases between them. In nucleotides, the CDR3 is TGCGCCAGCAGCCAAGATTGGTCCCGAGAGGGACTCTACGAGCAGTACTTC. This codes for CASSQDWSREGLYEQYF.

This chain joins TRBV10-3 and TRBJ2-3; D may be TRBD1 (5 bases). Trimming removed 3 bases from V and 1 base from J, with 14 bases in between. This CDR3 comprises 16 residues. The V gene's germline CDR1 is ENHRY and CDR2 SYGVKD. The CDR3 sequence: CAISDLDRSGTDTQYF. The CDR3 coding sequence is TGTGCCATCAGTGATCTTGACAGATCTGGCACAGATACGCAGTATTTT.